The 20 T cell receptor beta chains below come from one sample, sequenced in a study of identical twins (dated by TCRdb to the mid-2010s). Libraries were made using 5' RACE. The sequencer listed for this sample is Illumina HiSeq 2000. The public reads were reprocessed in TCRdb via fastp at Q25 and MiXCR, keeping in-frame beta chains. Rows matching on CDR3 protein sequence are summarized as one entry with the most common DNA and genes. For this sample there are a few hundred thousand distinct CDR3 sequences; around 9.6% appear just once. The ten largest clones capture 2.5% to 3.5% of the sample. These data were also reused for a study on yellow fever vaccine responses in identical twins.

The sample comprised PBMCs. The receptors originated from a woman under 30 in good health.

V gene TRBV3-1 combines with J gene TRBJ2-7, with 8 bases fitting TRBD1. V shed 5 bases, J shed 1 base, and the junction held 7 bases outside the gene matches. The CDR3 runs 15 residues. Germline CDR1 reads LGHDT; CDR2 reads YNNKEL (reference sequence). CDR3 nucleotides: TGTGCCAGCAGCGAAGGGGACAGGTTTTCCTACGAGCAGTACTTC. This sequence encodes CASSEGDRFSYEQYF.

This clonotype was counted ten times or more. The chain uses TRBV7-9 and TRBJ2-1; 11 bases line up with TRBD2. Germline loops: CDR1 SEHNR, CDR2 FQNEAQ (reference sequence). The CDR3 runs 16 residues. The J segment lost 6 bases and the V segment lost 5 bases, leaving 9 bases of the junction unmatched. CDR3 in amino acids: CASSARGLAEVNEQFF. Here the CDR3 DNA reads TGTGCCAGCAGCGCGAGGGGACTAGCGGAAGTCAATGAGCAGTTCTTC.

V gene TRBV12-3 or TRBV12-4 combines with J gene TRBJ2-4, with a weak D call TRBD1 (5 bases). The V and J ends lost 3 bases and 1 base respectively, with 7 bases between them. This CDR3 is built from 14 residues. CDR3: CASSFRVAKNIQYF. The CDR3 DNA follows: TGTGCCAGCAGTTTCAGGGTGGCCAAAAACATTCAGTACTTC.

This clonotype has a handful of counts. The chain combines TRBV30 with TRBJ1-2; D remains ambiguous. The CDR3 loop spans 11 amino acids. V was pared by 0 bases and J by 8 bases, with 7 bases between. Germline assignment: CDR1 GTSNPN and CDR2 SVGIG (reference sequence). In DNA, the CDR3 is TGTGCCTGGAGTGTCACTCACGGCTACACCTTC. Amino acid sequence: CAWSVTHGYTF.

V usage is TRBV5-1 and J usage is TRBJ2-7; 8 nucleotides match TRBD2. CDR1 and CDR2 (germline): SGHRS, YFSETQ. CDR3 length: 14 residues. The V segment lost 0 bases and the J segment 4 bases; nucleotides outside the gene matches: 3. CDR3 sequence: CASSLVIAGYEQYF. Here the CDR3 DNA reads TGCGCCAGCAGCTTGGTCATAGCGGGGTACGAGCAGTACTTC.

This clonotype appeared many times. V and J are TRBV4-2 and TRBJ1-5; D is ambiguous. The CDR3 runs 13 residues. Trimming left V 10 bases short and J 2 bases short, with 12 bases between. Germline CDR1 LGHNA, CDR2 YNFKEQ. CDR3 sequence (DNA): TGTGCCAACCCGAGATGTGGCAATCAGCCCCAGCATTTT. Encoded protein: CANPRCGNQPQHF.

This clonotype was seen ten or more times. The gene calls are TRBV2 and TRBJ2-2; a possible D gene is TRBD2 (6 bases). Germline values: CDR1 SNHLY, CDR2 FYNNEI. The V end lost 2 bases, the J end lost 1 base, and 8 bases lay between the germline ends. The CDR3 covers 15 residues. CDR3 in amino acids: CASSETSLNTGELFF. As DNA, the CDR3 is TGTGCCAGCAGTGAAACTAGCTTGAACACCGGGGAGCTGTTTTTT. The variable domain in full, with the rest retrieved from reference TRBV2 and TRBJ2-2, is EPEVTQTPSHQVTQMGQEVILRCVPISNHLYFYWYRQILGQKVEFLVSFYNNEISEKSEIFDDQFSVERPDGSNFTLKIRSTKLEDSAMYFCASSETSLNTGELFFGEGSRLTVL.

This clonotype was detected ten times or more. A read error may account for a junction end that differs from germline. The rearrangement joins TRBV7-7 to TRBJ2-1; D possibly matches TRBD1 or TRBD2 (5 bases each). There are 14 residues in the CDR3. Germline assignment: CDR1 SSHAT and CDR2 FNYEAQ (reference sequence). The CDR3 reads CASSGPGPNNEQFF. CDR3 nucleotide sequence: TGTGCTAGCAGCGGCCCGGGACCTAACAATGAGCAGTTCTTC.

This clonotype was observed a handful of times. The chain recombines TRBV7-2 with TRBJ1-6; D unresolved. CDR1 and CDR2 from the germline V gene are SGHTA and FQGNSA. Trimming left V 1 base short and J 10 bases short, with 14 bases between. The CDR3 is 15 residues long. DNA for the CDR3: TGTGCCAGCAGCTTAGATGGTAGTGGCGGGTCACCCCTCCACTTT. Amino acids: CASSLDGSGGSPLHF.

The chain uses TRBV20-1 and TRBJ2-7, with D possibly TRBD2 on 5 matching bases. V was cut by 0 bases and J by 2 bases, with 14 bases left in between. The CDR3 consists of 15 residues. The germline gives CDR1 DFQATT, CDR2 SNEGSKA (reference sequence). CDR3 in DNA: TGCAGTGCTAGAGATGACTACGCCTCAACCTACGAGCAGTACTTC. The encoded protein is CSARDDYASTYEQYF.

This clonotype was observed a few times. V is TRBV4-2 and J is TRBJ1-5; a possible D gene is TRBD1 (5 bases). The CDR3 has 16 amino acids. V shed 4 bases and J shed 0 bases, with 13 bases lying between them. The germline gives CDR1 LGHNA, CDR2 YNFKEQ. The CDR3 sequence is CASSLGNRNSNQPQHF. The CDR3 nucleotides are TGTGCCAGCAGCCTAGGCAACAGGAATAGCAATCAGCCCCAGCATTTT.

This clonotype came up many times. V is TRBV7-2 and J is TRBJ1-3, with D unresolved. V dropped 5 bases and J dropped 0 bases, with 11 bases sitting between them. This CDR3 has 15 residues. The germline gives CDR1 SGHTA, CDR2 FQGNSA. CDR3 bases: TGTGCCAGCAGCCTCCATACAAGCTCTGGAAACACCATATATTTT. Its translation: CASSLHTSSGNTIYF.

This clonotype has at least ten counts. The rearrangement links TRBV12-3 or TRBV12-4 to TRBJ2-1; the match to TRBD2 covers 10 bases. The V and J ends lost 5 bases and 5 bases, in that order; junction bases with no gene match: 9. CDR3 length: 16 residues. CDR3 protein: CASSPIGAGGNNEQFF. As DNA, the CDR3 is TGTGCCAGCAGTCCCATCGGAGCGGGGGGGAACAATGAGCAGTTCTTC.

The V call is TRBV7-6, the J call TRBJ2-7, with D tentatively TRBD2 (5 bases). The CDR3 totals 13 residues. V was trimmed by 4 bases and J by 5 bases, leaving 12 bases between them. Germline CDR1 SGHVS, CDR2 FNYEAQ. CDR3 nucleotide sequence: TGTGCCAGCAGCTCCCCTAGCTGGGACGAGCAGTACTTC. Translating it yields CASSSPSWDEQYF.

The chain carries TRBV20-1 and TRBJ2-3; 13 bases fit TRBD2. Per the germline V gene, CDR1 is DFQATT and CDR2 is SNEGSKA (reference sequence). V dropped 8 bases and J dropped 0; count of bases not matched to a gene: 20. This CDR3 has 20 residues. CDR3 amino acids: CSTEPPGLAGLPFSTDTQYF. The CDR3 nucleotides read TGCAGTACAGAACCACCGGGACTAGCGGGACTACCATTCAGCACAGATACGCAGTATTTT.

This clonotype was counted at least ten times. The rearrangement joins TRBV27 to TRBJ1-6; the D is unclear. V lost 4 bases to trimming and J lost 7 bases, with 14 bases between them. The CDR3 has 15 amino acids. Looked up from germline, CDR1 is MNHEY and CDR2 is SMNVEV (reference sequence). In nucleotides, the CDR3 is TGTGCCAGCAGTTCAGTCCGGGTCGCGAATTCACCCCTCCACTTT. Encoded protein: CASSSVRVANSPLHF.

This clonotype was seen a few times. V and J are TRBV12-3 or TRBV12-4 and TRBJ1-5; 9 bases match TRBD1. J lost 4 bases, V lost 1 base, and 2 bases had no gene match. The CDR3 is 15 amino acids. CDR3 sequence (DNA): TGTGCCAGCAGTTTAGTACAGGGGGCAAATCAGCCCCAGCATTTT. Protein product: CASSLVQGANQPQHF.

This chain joins TRBV5-1 and TRBJ2-1; TRBD2 matches 7 bases. Trimming removed 0 bases from V and 5 bases from J; junction bases left unmatched: 8. The length of the CDR3 is 16 residues. Germline V CDR1 and CDR2: SGHRS, YFSETQ. CDR3 residues: CASSLGGRRGNNEQFF. The CDR3 bases are TGCGCCAGCAGCTTGGGCGGGAGAAGGGGTAACAATGAGCAGTTCTTC. Filled out from reference TRBV5-1 and TRBJ2-1, the complete variable domain reads KAGVTQTPRYLIKTRGQQVTLSCSPISGHRSVSWYQQTPGQGLQFLFEYFSETQRNKGNFPGRFSGRQFSNSRSEMNVSTLELGDSALYLCASSLGGRRGNNEQFFGPGTRLTVL.

This clonotype was counted between two and nine times. The rearrangement uses TRBV4-2 and TRBJ2-1; TRBD2 aligns across 9 bases. V gave up 1 base and J gave up 5 bases; unmatched junction bases: 3. This CDR3 is built from 15 residues. CDR1 and CDR2 from the germline V gene are LGHNA and YNFKEQ. The CDR3 DNA is TGTGCCAGCAGCCAAGGGCGGGGGGGCGACAATGAGCAGTTCTTC. Encoded protein: CASSQGRGGDNEQFF.

This clonotype was observed many times. J is TRBJ1-5 and V is TRBV18; weak D call: TRBD1 (5 bases). Germline lookup yields CDR1 KGHSH and CDR2 LQKENI. CDR3 length: 13 residues. The V and J ends lost 5 bases and 3 bases respectively, with 8 bases between them. CDR3 in DNA: TGTGCCAGCTCAGACAGTTACAATCAGCCCCAGCATTTT. Translated: CASSDSYNQPQHF.